Sequencing of this T cell receptor beta chain was carried out in a study of blood T cells in healthy people across ages. Concerning this clonotype itself: The antigen is not known.

General study results and limits: Comparison with aged donors showed that long-lived donors had more naive CD4+ cells and higher diversity.

Together with a sample-barcoded 5' primer, a J-beta primer mix was included in a second PCR lasting 7 to 11 cycles. Via MiXCR, TCRdb re-called the 5' RACE reads, giving one row per CDR3 protein. The table shows roughly 800,000 distinct CDR3 sequences, with roughly 60% occurring only once. Sequencing was performed on blood. The sequence came from a young man in good health.

The chain's CDR3 is CSAPTSGGSDEQYF. CDR3 sequence (DNA): TGCAGTGCGCCGACTAGCGGGGGGTCGGACGAGCAGTACTTC. The V call is TRBV20-1, the J call TRBJ2-4; TRBD2 matches 13 bases. The J call is in doubt because the DNA end fits TRBJ2-7 better. CDR3 size: 14 residues. Germline V lookup: CDR1 DFQATT, CDR2 SNEGSKA (reference sequence).